This is a list of T cell receptor beta chains from one sample in a study of shared clonotypes between healthy human individuals. TCRdb keeps only in-frame clones here, not all; method: immunoSEQ multiplex PCR. The profile shows about 800,000 clones, just over 95% of them singletons. Sequenced: naive CD8+ T cells sorted from blood. The source is a man in his thirties or forties in good health. The CDR3 runs from the conserved cysteine through the conserved F or W. A D gene is named only where the DNA matches it firmly.

TRBV5-1	TRBJ2-7	TRBD1	CASSFSPTGLYEQYF	TGCGCCAGCAGCTTTTCCCCGACAGGGCTCTACGAGCAGTACTTC
TRBV9	TRBJ2-5	-	CASSIQGVGETQYF	TGTGCCAGCAGCATCCAGGGTGTAGGAGAGACCCAGTACTTC
TRBV7-9	TRBJ2-5	TRBD2	CASRRTGTSGYQETQYF	TGTGCCAGCAGACGTACCGGGACTAGCGGCTACCAAGAGACCCAGTACTTC
TRBV27	TRBJ1-5	-	CASSLFGGAGNQPQHF	TGTGCCAGCAGTTTATTCGGGGGCGCGGGCAATCAGCCCCAGCATTTT
TRBV7-9	TRBJ2-7	TRBD2	CASSSQKGGARKLYEQYF	TGTGCCAGCAGCTCGCAAAAGGGAGGGGCGCGTAAGTTGTACGAGCAGTACTTC
TRBV7-9	TRBJ2-5	TRBD2	CASGSTGLQETQYF	TGTGCCAGCGGTTCAACGGGACTACAAGAGACCCAGTACTTC
TRBV7-7	TRBJ2-5	-	CASSLGAGSLIQETQYF	TGTGCTAGCAGCTTAGGGGCGGGAAGCCTGATACAAGAGACCCAGTACTTC
TRBV27	TRBJ2-7	-	CASSPLGQNYEQYF	TGTGCCAGCAGCCCGTTGGGGCAAAACTACGAGCAGTACTTC
TRBV6-4	TRBJ2-3	-	CASSDRRDPNTQYF	TGTGCCAGCAGTGACCGGCGGGACCCAAATACGCAGTATTTT
TRBV5-4	TRBJ2-7	TRBD2	CASSASLAGPYEQYF	TGTGCCAGCAGCGCAAGTCTAGCGGGACCCTACGAGCAGTACTTC